The subject of this entry is one TCR beta chain. Amplification of TCR alpha and beta CDR3 regions from RNA used iRepertoire nested multiplex PCR. MiXCR, run by TCRdb on the multiplex PCR reads, gives a single entry per CDR3 protein. This table holds a few hundred thousand distinct CDR3 sequences, roughly 41% found once. This entry comes from a study of glioma-infiltrating T cells. Germline V gene lookup returns CDR1 MNHNY and CDR2 SVGAGI (reference sequence). The CDR3 spans 13 residues. With V trimmed by 6 bases and J by 6 bases, 6 bases remained unmatched. This receptor was obtained from a human donor with low-grade glioma or glioblastoma, undergoing nonglioma brain surgery, or in good health (not recorded which). Sequencing was done on a sample of glioma tissue, nonneoplastic brain tissue, or PBMCs (not recorded which). V gene TRBV6-6 combines with J gene TRBJ1-2; 8 bases fit TRBD1. DNA of the CDR3: TGTGCCAGCAGACCCCCGACAGGGGATGGCTACACCTTC. This translates into CASRPPTGDGYTF.